These 8 T cell receptor beta chains were all obtained from the same sample, sequenced in a study of CD8+ T cells in alopecia areata. The treatment: oral pan-JAK inhibitor, 5-10 mg twice daily. cDNA reverse transcribed from extracted RNA served as the sequencing template. The method was immunoSEQ multiplex PCR; TCRdb's version includes in-frame clones alone and lacks a portion of them. This table has roughly 46,000 clones, around 71% appearing once. The specimen comprised CD8+ T cells sorted from blood, sampled at week 4, from a patient treated with tofacitinib. These receptors were obtained from a human donor with alopecia areata.

The V call is TRBV29-1, the J call TRBJ2-3; no clear D gene. The CDR3 consists of 13 residues. The germline CDR1 and CDR2 sequences are SQVTM and ANQGSEA. The V end was cut by 1 base, the J end by 7 bases, with 12 bases between. The CDR3 loop is CSVEADQVYTQYF. The CDR3 DNA follows: TGCAGCGTTGAAGCGGACCAGGTATATACGCAGTATTTT.

This clone was detected only a few times. This chain connects TRBV29-1 to TRBJ2-3; 8 bases are shared with TRBD2. The CDR3 consists of 14 residues. The ends lost 2 bases at V and 0 bases at J; junction bases unmatched: 1. Germline CDR1 SQVTM, CDR2 ANQGSEA. The CDR3 DNA reads TGCAGCGTTGAAAAGCGGGGGAGCACAGATACGCAGTATTTT. Its translation is CSVEKRGSTDTQYF.

The chain's CDR3 is CASSYSTRGDSEQFF. CDR3 sequence (DNA): TGTGCCAGCAGTTACTCTACCCGGGGGGATAGTGAGCAGTTCTTC. J is TRBJ2-1 and V is TRBV6-5; 7 nucleotides match TRBD2. Per the germline V gene, CDR1 is MNHEY and CDR2 is SVGAGI. The CDR3 has 15 residues. Germline trimming cut 0 bases from V and 9 bases from J; bases unmatched to any gene: 8.

This chain links TRBV19 with TRBJ2-5, with unresolved D. The CDR3 loop spans 14 amino acids. The V gene's germline CDR1 is LNHDA and CDR2 SQIVND (reference sequence). V dropped 5 bases and J dropped 7 bases, with 17 bases sitting between them. The CDR3 protein is CASSLTGSGGTQYF. CDR3 nucleotides: TGTGCCAGTAGTTTAACCGGGTCTGGCGGGACCCAGTACTTC.

The J gene is TRBJ2-7, the V gene TRBV2; D not certain. The CDR3 runs to 15 residues. Per germline, CDR1 SNHLY and CDR2 FYNNEI. Trimming removed 1 base at V and 4 bases at J, with 14 bases between. CDR3 region: CASSEDSLRNYEQYF. The CDR3 nucleotides read TGTGCCAGCAGTGAAGACAGCTTAAGGAATTACGAGCAGTACTTC.

The CDR3 protein is CASSQTQGPTGRVETQYF. The CDR3 DNA is TGTGCCAGCAGCCAAACCCAGGGCCCCACTGGCAGAGTGGAGACCCAGTACTTC. This rearrangement joins TRBV5-6 to TRBJ2-5, with a possible D match to TRBD1 (5 bases). CDR1 is SGHDT and CDR2 is YYEEEE in the germline V gene. There are 18 residues in the CDR3. The V and J ends lost 4 bases and 5 bases respectively, with 27 bases between them.

The chain uses TRBV4-3 and TRBJ2-5, with TRBD2 identical over 9 bases. The CDR3 runs 15 residues. Unmatched junction bases numbered 6, after V lost 5 bases and J lost 2 bases. CDR1 LGHNA and CDR2 YSLEER come from the germline V gene. The CDR3, as DNA: TGCGCCAGCAGCTCCGAGCGGGGGGCTCAAGAGACCCAGTACTTC. It is translated as CASSSERGAQETQYF.

V gene TRBV29-1 combines with J gene TRBJ2-7; 8 nucleotides match TRBD1. CDR1 and CDR2 (germline): SQVTM, ANQGSEA. The CDR3 extends over 13 amino acids. With 6 bases clipped from V and 1 base from J, the junction kept 5 bases outside the gene matches. CDR3 nucleotide sequence: TGCAGCGTGGGGACAGGCAAATCCTACGAGCAGTACTTC. Amino acids: CSVGTGKSYEQYF.